The rows below give T cell receptor beta chains drawn from one sample of a study of cytomegalovirus exposure and HLA in healthy donors. Produced via immunoSEQ multiplex PCR; TCRdb's table is partial and in-frame only. The table records roughly 220,000 clones, 82% of them present only once. Sequencing used PBMCs. Receptor source: a woman in her 40s in good health and CMV-seronegative. CDR3s include the opening cysteine and the closing phenylalanine or tryptophan. D genes are given only for firm matches. Not every row has a clone size; where given, it reads once, few, many or a size class.

abundance	d_gene	v_gene	j_gene	CDR3aa	CDR3nt
once	TRBD1	TRBV19	TRBJ2-7	CASSIGGRGQYEQYF	TGTGCCAGTAGTATAGGGGGCAGGGGGCAATACGAGCAGTACTTC
once	NA	TRBV28	TRBJ1-1	CASSLLRDTEAFF	TGTGCCAGCAGTTTACTCAGGGACACTGAAGCTTTCTTT
NA	TRBD2	TRBV10-3	TRBJ2-7	CAISESGLAGFEQYF	TGTGCCATCAGTGAGTCGGGACTAGCGGGATTTGAGCAGTACTTC
NA	NA	TRBV7-2	TRBJ2-3	CASSLAGVTDTQYF	TGTGCCAGCAGCTTAGCCGGGGTCACAGATACGCAGTATTTT
NA	NA	TRBV28	TRBJ2-4	CASSPAGSAKNIQYF	TGTGCCAGCAGTCCCGCCGGGTCTGCCAAAAACATTCAGTACTTC
NA	NA	TRBV4-1	TRBJ1-2	CASSQDQSRTAFLPGGYTF	TGCGCCAGCAGCCAAGATCAAAGTCGGACGGCGTTCTTACCGGGAGGCTACACCTTC
NA	TRBD2	TRBV11-2	TRBJ2-3	CASSASGSLTDTQYF	TGTGCCAGCAGCGCCAGCGGGAGTCTCACAGATACGCAGTATTTT
NA	NA	TRBV19	TRBJ2-7	CASSTSGGGYSYEQYF	TGTGCCAGTAGTACGTCAGGAGGCGGGTACTCCTACGAGCAGTACTTC
few	NA	TRBV5-6	TRBJ1-1	CASSRQGPTEAFF	TGTGCCAGCAGCCGTCAGGGGCCCACTGAAGCTTTCTTT
NA	NA	TRBV7-9	TRBJ1-3	CASSSAGMGNTIYF	TGTGCCAGCAGCTCCGCAGGGATGGGAAACACCATATATTTT
NA	TRBD1	TRBV18	TRBJ1-3	CASSRTGALSGNTIYF	TGTGCCAGCTCTCGGACAGGGGCTCTGTCTGGAAACACCATATATTTT
NA	NA	TRBV27	TRBJ1-4	CASSPGFLANEKLFF	TGTGCCAGCAGTCCGGGGTTTCTGGCTAATGAAAAACTGTTTTTT
NA	TRBD1	TRBV4-2	TRBJ1-1	CASSQVKNRGTTEAFF	TGTGCCAGCAGCCAAGTAAAAAACAGGGGTACCACTGAAGCTTTCTTT
NA	NA	TRBV18	TRBJ2-2	CASSPLGPGQNTGELFF	TGTGCCAGCTCACCACTCGGACCGGGACAGAACACCGGGGAGCTGTTTTTT
NA	NA	TRBV27	TRBJ1-1	CASSLGGGNTEAFF	TGTGCCAGCAGTTTAGGGGGCGGGAACACTGAAGCTTTCTTT
NA	NA	TRBV28	TRBJ2-5	CASSTTSAGLETQYF	TGTGCCAGCAGTACTACTAGTGCGGGCCTAGAGACCCAGTACTTC
NA	NA	TRBV4-3	TRBJ1-4	CASSQGHSTNEKLFF	TGCGCCAGCAGCCAGGGCCACAGCACTAATGAAAAACTGTTTTTT
once	NA	TRBV18	TRBJ2-7	CASSPEEGGAREQYF	TGTGCCAGCTCCCCCGAGGAGGGCGGGGCCAGAGAGCAGTACTTC
many	NA	TRBV10-3	TRBJ2-3	CAISVSGATSTDTQYF	TGTGCCATCAGTGTGTCAGGGGCTACTAGCACAGATACGCAGTATTTT
NA	NA	TRBV4-2	TRBJ2-7	CASSQAYAGRSSYEQYF	TGTGCCAGCAGCCAGGCCTACGCGGGAAGGAGCTCCTACGAGCAGTACTTC
NA	NA	TRBV30	TRBJ1-2	CAWSGMFNYGYTF	TGTGCCTGGAGCGGGATGTTTAACTATGGCTACACCTTC
NA	NA	TRBV19	TRBJ1-5	CASNDRHSNQPQHF	TGTGCCAGTAACGACAGGCATAGCAATCAGCCCCAGCATTTT